These T cell receptor beta chains were read from a single sample in a study of T cells in Graves' hyperthyroidism and ophthalmopathy. TCRdb reanalysed the multiplex PCR reads using MiXCR and keeps one entry per CDR3 protein. The sample carries about 510,000 distinct CDR3 sequences, approximately 49% recorded once. The sample taken for sequencing was peripheral blood or thyroid tissue (not recorded which). The receptors shown here come from an adult woman with Graves' disease, either hyperthyroidism or ophthalmopathy (not recorded which). Each CDR3 is given with its conserved first and last residue. The order of the fields is J gene, V gene, D gene, clone size, CDR3 protein, CDR3 DNA. A D gene is named only where the DNA matches it firmly. Clone size appears in some rows only: once, few, many, or a class for an expanded clone.

J: TRBJ1-2; V: TRBV9; D: .; size: .; CDR3: CASSFGGSSGYTF; DNA: TGTGCCAGCAGTTTTGGGGGCTCTTCTGGCTACACCTTC
J: TRBJ2-2; V: TRBV10-3; D: .; size: .; CDR3: CAISRQDTGELFF; DNA: TGTGCCATCAGTAGACAGGACACCGGGGAGCTGTTTTTT
J: TRBJ1-1; V: TRBV25-1; D: TRBD1; size: once; CDR3: CAREPGGSEAFF; DNA: TGTGCTAGAGAACCAGGGGGATCTGAAGCTTTCTTT
J: TRBJ1-1; V: TRBV10-3; D: TRBD1; size: many; CDR3: CATKDRGTTEAFF; DNA: TGTGCCACCAAGGACAGGGGGACCACTGAAGCTTTCTTT
J: TRBJ2-2; V: TRBV6-6; D: TRBD2; size: .; CDR3: CASIPSGGTGELFF; DNA: TGTGCCAGCATTCCTAGCGGGGGCACCGGGGAGCTGTTTTTT
J: TRBJ2-7; V: TRBV29-1; D: .; size: .; CDR3: CSVELVGVYEQYF; DNA: TGCAGCGTTGAGCTAGTCGGGGTTTACGAGCAGTACTTC
J: TRBJ2-2; V: TRBV11-2; D: .; size: few; CDR3: CASSFGGSTGELFF; DNA: TGTGCCAGCAGCTTCGGGGGCAGCACCGGGGAGCTGTTTTTT
J: TRBJ2-5; V: TRBV7-9; D: .; size: many; CDR3: CASTLPGGQQETQYF; DNA: TGTGCCAGCACATTACCAGGGGGGCAGCAAGAGACCCAGTACTTC
J: TRBJ2-5; V: TRBV7-9; D: .; size: .; CDR3: CASSPGLAHGQETQYF; DNA: TGTGCCAGCAGCCCAGGGCTAGCCCATGGCCAAGAGACCCAGTACTTC
J: TRBJ2-5; V: TRBV7-9; D: TRBD1; size: .; CDR3: CASSTLTGLGETQYF; DNA: TGTGCCAGCAGCACCCTGACAGGGTTAGGAGAGACCCAGTACTTC
J: TRBJ1-2; V: TRBV6-6; D: TRBD1; size: many; CDR3: CASSGTGRVGYTF; DNA: TGTGCCAGCAGTGGGACAGGGAGGGTGGGCTACACCTTC
J: TRBJ1-1; V: TRBV15; D: .; size: .; CDR3: CATSRGRQLNTEAFF; DNA: TGTGCCACCAGCAGAGGAAGACAGTTGAACACTGAAGCTTTCTTT
J: TRBJ1-2; V: TRBV12-3/TRBV12-4; D: .; size: few; CDR3: CASGRKSGYTF; DNA: TGTGCCAGCGGGCGTAAGAGTGGCTACACCTTC
J: TRBJ2-5; V: TRBV27; D: .; size: .; CDR3: CASRRSGARYQETQYF; DNA: TGTGCCAGCAGACGTTCGGGGGCTCGGTACCAAGAGACCCAGTACTTC
J: TRBJ2-2; V: TRBV7-8; D: .; size: .; CDR3: CASSQEFGGGELFF; DNA: TGTGCCAGCAGCCAAGAATTTGGGGGGGGGGAGCTGTTTTTT
J: TRBJ1-4; V: TRBV20-1; D: .; size: many; CDR3: CSASPRVTNEKLFF; DNA: TGCAGTGCTAGCCCCAGGGTTACTAATGAAAAACTGTTTTTT
J: TRBJ2-5; V: TRBV20-1; D: .; size: .; CDR3: CSAYLGRQETQYF; DNA: TGCAGTGCCTACTTAGGACGGCAAGAGACCCAGTACTTC
J: TRBJ2-7; V: TRBV7-2; D: .; size: .; CDR3: CASSRGGNYEQYF; DNA: TGTGCCAGCAGCCGTGGGGGGAACTACGAGCAGTACTTC
J: TRBJ2-5; V: TRBV20-1; D: .; size: many; CDR3: CSATQPDKYQETQYF; DNA: TGCAGTGCTACTCAACCGGACAAGTACCAAGAGACCCAGTACTTC
J: TRBJ2-2; V: TRBV7-9; D: .; size: .; CDR3: CASSLGHLRGGELFF; DNA: TGTGCCAGCAGCTTAGGTCACCTACGGGGCGGGGAGCTGTTTTTT
J: TRBJ1-1; V: TRBV29-1; D: .; size: .; CDR3: CSVEKGTNTEAFF; DNA: TGCAGCGTTGAAAAGGGGACGAACACTGAAGCTTTCTTT
J: TRBJ1-2; V: TRBV12-3/TRBV12-4; D: .; size: many; CDR3: CASSFTLRPNYGYTF; DNA: TGTGCCAGCAGTTTTACACTCAGGCCCAACTATGGCTACACCTTC
J: TRBJ2-7; V: TRBV7-9; D: .; size: .; CDR3: CASSLRKGGKNYEQYF; DNA: TGTGCCAGCAGCTTAAGAAAGGGGGGCAAGAACTACGAGCAGTACTTC
J: TRBJ1-1; V: TRBV5-1; D: .; size: many; CDR3: CASSLEGRIEAFF; DNA: TGCGCCAGCAGCTTGGAGGGCCGGATCGAAGCTTTCTTT
J: TRBJ1-5; V: TRBV18; D: TRBD1; size: .; CDR3: CASSPTGEQPQHF; DNA: TGTGCCAGCTCACCAACAGGGGAACAGCCCCAGCATTTT
J: TRBJ1-2; V: TRBV29-1; D: .; size: .; CDR3: CSVPVNYGYTF; DNA: TGCAGCGTTCCTGTTAACTATGGCTACACCTTC
J: TRBJ2-5; V: TRBV2; D: .; size: few; CDR3: CASRTGRETQYF; DNA: TGTGCCAGCAGGACAGGGAGGGAGACCCAGTACTTC
J: TRBJ1-1; V: TRBV24-1; D: TRBD1; size: .; CDR3: CATSASTDRAARTEAFF; DNA: TGTGCCACCAGTGCCAGCACGGACAGGGCGGCGCGCACTGAAGCTTTCTTT
J: TRBJ1-1; V: TRBV7-8; D: .; size: .; CDR3: CASETWGLITTEAFF; DNA: TGTGCCAGCGAAACGTGGGGCCTGATTACCACTGAAGCTTTCTTT
J: TRBJ2-7; V: TRBV3-1; D: TRBD1; size: .; CDR3: CASREQGRYEQYF; DNA: TGTGCCAGCAGGGAACAGGGGCGCTACGAGCAGTACTTC
J: TRBJ2-3; V: TRBV7-9; D: TRBD1; size: .; CDR3: CASSLHTGTASTDTQYF; DNA: TGTGCCAGCAGCCTACACACAGGGACAGCAAGCACAGATACGCAGTATTTT
J: TRBJ1-5; V: TRBV20-1; D: TRBD1; size: many; CDR3: CSAGQRNQPQHF; DNA: TGCAGCGCGGGACAGAGGAATCAGCCCCAGCATTTT
J: TRBJ2-3; V: TRBV19; D: TRBD2; size: .; CDR3: CASSIRLAGVDTQYF; DNA: TGTGCCAGTAGTATACGGCTAGCGGGAGTAGATACGCAGTATTTT
J: TRBJ1-4; V: TRBV14; D: .; size: few; CDR3: CASSQAVNEKLFF; DNA: TGTGCCAGCAGCCAAGCAGTTAATGAAAAACTGTTTTTT
J: TRBJ1-5; V: TRBV2; D: .; size: .; CDR3: CASSGLGIQPQHF; DNA: TGTGCCAGCAGTGGATTGGGAATTCAGCCCCAGCATTTT
J: TRBJ1-2; V: TRBV13; D: .; size: .; CDR3: CASSTRTETNYGYTF; DNA: TGTGCCAGCAGCACCCGGACGGAAACGAACTATGGCTACACCTTC
J: TRBJ2-7; V: TRBV7-6; D: .; size: few; CDR3: CASSSSRGQGGEQYF; DNA: TGTGCCAGCAGCTCTTCAAGAGGGCAGGGTGGTGAGCAGTACTTC
J: TRBJ2-7; V: TRBV7-9; D: .; size: .; CDR3: CASSYSWGDYEQYF; DNA: TGTGCCAGCAGCTATTCATGGGGGGATTACGAGCAGTACTTC
J: TRBJ2-2; V: TRBV20-1; D: TRBD2; size: many; CDR3: CSAPAWREGSGELFF; DNA: TGCAGTGCTCCGGCTTGGCGGGAGGGTTCCGGGGAGCTGTTTTTT
J: TRBJ1-2; V: TRBV5-4; D: .; size: many; CDR3: CASSLAWGGPNYGYTF; DNA: TGTGCCAGCAGCTTGGCGTGGGGGGGGCCTAACTATGGCTACACCTTC
J: TRBJ1-2; V: TRBV5-1; D: TRBD1; size: .; CDR3: CASSMGQSYGYTF; DNA: TGCGCCAGCAGCATGGGACAGTCCTATGGCTACACCTTC
J: TRBJ2-7; V: TRBV7-9; D: TRBD2; size: few; CDR3: CASSPPSGLADEQYF; DNA: TGTGCCAGCAGCCCCCCTTCGGGACTAGCCGACGAGCAGTACTTC
J: TRBJ2-7; V: TRBV14; D: .; size: .; CDR3: CASSPSQYEQYF; DNA: TGTGCCAGCAGCCCTTCGCAATACGAGCAGTACTTC
J: TRBJ1-2; V: TRBV7-9; D: .; size: .; CDR3: CASSLDRIGYGYTF; DNA: TGTGCCAGCAGCTTAGACAGGATCGGCTATGGCTACACCTTC
J: TRBJ2-3; V: TRBV25-1; D: TRBD1; size: few; CDR3: CASSGTGVTDTQYF; DNA: TGTGCCAGCAGTGGGACAGGTGTAACAGATACGCAGTATTTT
J: TRBJ2-5; V: TRBV10-2; D: .; size: .; CDR3: CASSVINQETQYF; DNA: TGCGCCAGCAGTGTGATAAACCAAGAGACCCAGTACTTC
J: TRBJ2-7; V: TRBV12-3/TRBV12-4; D: .; size: many; CDR3: CASSLGTGVSYEQYF; DNA: TGTGCCAGCAGTTTAGGGACGGGAGTCTCCTACGAGCAGTACTTC
J: TRBJ2-7; V: TRBV2; D: TRBD2; size: many; CDR3: CASSVPGLAGDEQYF; DNA: TGTGCCAGCAGTGTTCCGGGACTAGCGGGAGACGAGCAGTACTTC
J: TRBJ1-5; V: TRBV7-3; D: .; size: many; CDR3: CASSRAGGDSSNQPQHF; DNA: TGTGCCAGCAGCCGCGCGGGGGGCGATTCTAGCAATCAGCCCCAGCATTTT
J: TRBJ1-1; V: TRBV29-1; D: .; size: .; CDR3: CSVVRDGMNTEAFF; DNA: TGCAGCGTTGTAAGGGACGGCATGAACACTGAAGCTTTCTTT
J: TRBJ1-2; V: TRBV10-3; D: .; size: .; CDR3: CAISAVGVSYGYTF; DNA: TGTGCCATCAGTGCTGTCGGGGTTAGCTATGGCTACACCTTC
J: TRBJ2-7; V: TRBV20-1; D: .; size: .; CDR3: CSARERGYEQYF; DNA: TGCAGTGCTAGAGAAAGGGGTTACGAGCAGTACTTC
J: TRBJ2-7; V: TRBV5-1; D: .; size: many; CDR3: CASSTDSYYEQYF; DNA: TGCGCCAGCAGCACCGACTCGTACTACGAGCAGTACTTC
J: TRBJ2-5; V: TRBV7-9; D: TRBD1; size: .; CDR3: CASSLWSGTGGLETQYF; DNA: TGTGCCAGCAGCTTATGGTCCGGGACAGGGGGACTTGAGACCCAGTACTTC
J: TRBJ1-6; V: TRBV6-6; D: TRBD1; size: many; CDR3: CASSYLRTGENSPLHF; DNA: TGTGCCAGCAGTTACTTAAGGACAGGCGAAAATTCACCCCTCCACTTT
J: TRBJ2-2; V: TRBV30; D: .; size: .; CDR3: CAWTPPNTGELFF; DNA: TGTGCCTGGACCCCTCCTAACACCGGGGAGCTGTTTTTT
J: TRBJ1-4; V: TRBV6-5; D: .; size: .; CDR3: CASSGTAATNEKLFF; DNA: TGTGCCAGCAGCGGAACAGCCGCAACTAATGAAAAACTGTTTTTT
J: TRBJ1-6; V: TRBV18; D: .; size: few; CDR3: CASSPAGQLNSPLHF; DNA: TGTGCCAGCTCACCGGCAGGGCAGCTTAATTCACCCCTCCACTTT
J: TRBJ1-6; V: TRBV2; D: TRBD1; size: .; CDR3: CASTDRGYRDNSPPHF; DNA: TGTGCCAGCACCGACAGGGGCTATAGGGATAATTCACCCCCCCACTTT